This T cell receptor beta chain emerged from a study of technical replicates of blood from four donors. Method: immunoSEQ multiplex PCR; TCRdb's copy keeps in-frame clones and lacks some. The sample holds about 84,000 clones, 93% seen once. This CDR3 region has 16 residues. V was shortened by 0 bases and J by 0 bases, with 8 bases between the two germline ends. Germline-derived CDR1 and CDR2 are MGHRA and YSYEKL. The chain employs TRBV4-1 and TRBJ2-2; D is unresolved. The receptor's source is a human donor in good health. The sample was T cells isolated from PBMCs. The CDR3 spells CASSQDPGSNTGELFF. The CDR3 DNA reads TGCGCCAGCAGCCAAGACCCTGGCTCGAACACCGGGGAGCTGTTTTTT.